The 28 T cell receptor beta chains below all came from one sample that was sequenced in a study of T cell responses to AZD1222 COVID-19 vaccine. Profiled with immunoSEQ multiplex PCR; TCRdb holds only in-frame clones, not every one. Of 140,000 or so clones in the sample, more than 80% were seen once. Sequences were derived from peripheral blood, sampled on day 0 of AZD1222 vaccination. The receptors stem from an adult in good health.

The chain links TRBV11-1 to TRBJ2-3; 9 bases agree with TRBD2. Trimming removed 5 bases from V and 6 bases from J; junction bases left unmatched: 9. Germline V lookup: CDR1 SGHAT, CDR2 FQDESV (reference sequence). The CDR3 is made up of 15 amino acids. CDR3 nucleotides: TGTGCCAGCAGCCAGCGGGGGGTCGGCGTGGATACGCAGTATTTT. It yields the protein CASSQRGVGVDTQYF.

This clone has a single count. The CDR3 reads CASSQRTQGAGANVLTF. The DNA of the CDR3 is TGTGCCAGCAGCCAAAGGACTCAGGGGGCTGGGGCCAACGTCCTGACTTTC. The chain carries TRBV11-2 and TRBJ2-6; 7 bases match TRBD1. V trimming: 5 bases; J trimming: 2 bases; junction bases outside the gene matches: 9. From germline, CDR1 is SGHAT and CDR2 FQNNGV. The CDR3 covers 17 residues.

V gene TRBV6-5 combines with J gene TRBJ2-1, with TRBD2 as a possible D gene (5 bases). Germline V gene lookup returns CDR1 MNHEY and CDR2 SVGAGI. V was trimmed by 0 bases and J by 9 bases, leaving 12 bases between them. This CDR3 spans 14 amino acids. The CDR3 spells CASSYSSGSTEQFF. The DNA of the CDR3 is TGTGCCAGCAGTTACTCGAGCGGCTCGACTGAGCAGTTCTTC.

CDR3 DNA sequence: TGTGCCAGCAGAGCCGACAGGGGTGGTTTGAACACTGAAGCTTTCTTT. Its translation: CASRADRGGLNTEAFF. The chain is built from TRBV2 and TRBJ1-1; 8 nucleotides line up with TRBD1. Looked up from germline, CDR1 is SNHLY and CDR2 is FYNNEI. CDR3 length: 16 amino acids. Trimming took 6 bases from V and 0 from J; bases not matched to a gene: 9.

The V call is TRBV5-1, the J call TRBJ1-3, with D perhaps matching TRBD1 (6 bases). CDR1 is SGHRS, CDR2 YFSETQ, per germline. CDR3 size: 17 residues. Trimming removed 4 bases from V and 0 bases from J, with 17 bases in between. The CDR3 sequence is CASSLDTQGSSGNTIYF. The DNA of the CDR3 is TGCGCCAGCAGCCTCGACACACAGGGCTCCTCTGGAAACACCATATATTTT.

The CDR3: CASSLVWAGANVLTF. CDR3 in DNA: TGTGCCAGCAGCTTAGTGTGGGCTGGGGCCAACGTCCTGACTTTC. J is TRBJ2-6 and V is TRBV7-2; D is undetermined. The CDR3 is 15 residues long. Per the germline V gene, CDR1 is SGHTA and CDR2 is FQGNSA. V was clipped by 1 base and J by 2 bases, with 6 bases between them. Full variable domain (missing parts from reference TRBV7-2 and TRBJ2-6): GAGVSQSPSNKVTEKGKDVELRCDPISGHTALYWYRQSLGQGLEFLIYFQGNSAPDKSGLPSDRFSAERTGGSVSTLTIQRTQQEDSAVYLCASSLVWAGANVLTFGAGSRLTVL.

This clone was found once. The chain has TRBV7-8 and TRBJ1-2, with D unresolved. Trimming removed 5 bases from V and 3 bases from J, with 16 bases in between. Germline V lookup: CDR1 SGHVS, CDR2 FQNEAQ. The CDR3 has 15 residues. The CDR3 sequence: CASSNPYSGHYGYTF. CDR3 nucleotides: TGTGCCAGCAGCAACCCTTACTCGGGCCACTATGGCTACACCTTC. The variable domain in full, completed from reference TRBV7-8 and TRBJ1-2, reads GAGVSQSPRYKVAKRGQDVALRCDPISGHVSLFWYQQALGQGPEFLTYFQNEAQLDKSGLPSDRFFAERPEGSVSTLKIQRTQQEDSAVYLCASSNPYSGHYGYTFGSGTRLTVV.

V and J are TRBV6-6 and TRBJ1-4, with D hard to call. This CDR3 has 12 amino acids. The V and J ends lost 9 bases and 8 bases respectively, with 13 bases between them. Germline V gene data show CDR1 as MNHNY and CDR2 as SVGAGI (reference sequence). CDR3 DNA: TGTGCCAGTCGGACCCGAGGCGAAAAACTGTTTTTT. The encoded protein is CASRTRGEKLFF.

V is TRBV27 and J is TRBJ2-1; 10 nucleotides line up with TRBD2. The germline CDR1 and CDR2 sequences are MNHEY and SMNVEV (reference sequence). V was clipped by 5 bases and J by 3 bases; unmatched bases: 4. CDR3 length: 15 amino acids. The CDR3 reads CASSISGRYYNEQFF. The DNA of the CDR3 is TGTGCCAGCAGTATTAGCGGGAGGTACTACAATGAGCAGTTCTTC.

The chain is built from TRBV7-2 and TRBJ2-7; D perhaps matches TRBD1 (6 bases). The CDR3 has 15 amino acids. V was cut by 3 bases and J by 3 bases, with 15 bases left in between. Germline lookup yields CDR1 SGHTA and CDR2 FQGNSA. CDR3 coding DNA: TGTGCCAGCAGCTTTTTCCAGGGGTCAGGCTACGAGCAGTACTTC. The encoded protein is CASSFFQGSGYEQYF.

As DNA, the CDR3 is TGTGCCACCAGCAGAGACGGAGACGTGGGCTCCTACGAGCAGTACTTC. This gives the protein CATSRDGDVGSYEQYF. V gene TRBV15 combines with J gene TRBJ2-7; D gene uncertain. V dropped 0 bases and J dropped 0 bases, with 12 bases sitting between them. The CDR3 sequence is 16 residues long. In germline, CDR1 is LNHNV, CDR2 YYDKDF (reference sequence).

V is TRBV4-1 and J is TRBJ1-1; maybe TRBD1 (5 bases). From germline, CDR1 is MGHRA and CDR2 YSYEKL. Trimming took off 4 bases at V and 3 bases at J, with 15 bases between the two ends. The CDR3 has 15 amino acids. The CDR3 loop reads CASSPSRGLDTEAFF. CDR3 coding DNA: TGCGCCAGCAGCCCAAGCCGGGGCCTGGACACTGAAGCTTTCTTT.

This clone has only one observation. DNA for the CDR3: TGTGCCAGCAGCCCGTCGGGAGTGGCAGGGCGGGTCGGTGGCTACACCTTC. It specifies CASSPSGVAGRVGGYTF. This chain connects TRBV3-1 (or the pseudogene TRBV3-2) to TRBJ1-2; possibly TRBD1 for D (5 bases). The CDR3 consists of 17 residues. Germline V lookup: CDR1 LGHDT, CDR2 YNNKEL (reference sequence). Trimming cost V 4 bases and J 7 bases, with 25 bases left between them.

The chain carries TRBV10-1 and TRBJ1-2; no clear D. CDR1 is WNHNN and CDR2 is SYGVQD in the germline V gene (reference sequence). This CDR3 comprises 9 residues. V lost 11 bases to trimming and J lost 7 bases, with 8 bases between them. The CDR3 coding sequence is TGCGCCTCTCGGGGTGGCTACACCTTC. It translates to CASRGGYTF.

The chain has TRBV25-1 and TRBJ2-7; D might be TRBD1 or TRBD2, each matching 5 bases. V was clipped by 2 bases and J by 3 bases, with 11 bases between them. The CDR3 contains 14 residues. Looked up from germline, CDR1 is MGHDK and CDR2 is SYGVNS. CDR3 sequence (DNA): TGTGCCAGCAGTGAAATCGGGGCCATCTACGAGCAGTACTTC. This gives the protein CASSEIGAIYEQYF.

Only a few counts were recorded for this clone. The V gene is TRBV4-1, the J gene TRBJ1-5; the D is unclear. Trimming pared 2 bases from V and 5 bases from J, leaving 16 bases between. Germline V gives CDR1 MGHRA, CDR2 YSYEKL. The CDR3 spans 16 residues. The CDR3 reads CASSQTRGPLDQPQHF. In DNA form, the CDR3 reads TGCGCCAGCAGCCAAACCCGCGGACCATTGGATCAGCCCCAGCATTTT.

This clone appeared once. The chain combines TRBV7-9 with TRBJ2-2, with 9 bases fitting TRBD1. The CDR3 has 15 amino acids. In germline, CDR1 is SEHNR, CDR2 FQNEAQ (reference sequence). V lost 5 bases to trimming and J lost 7 bases; unmatched junction nucleotides: 8. This chain's CDR3 is CASSMTGTGFGELFF. The CDR3 DNA is TGTGCCAGCAGCATGACCGGGACAGGGTTCGGGGAGCTGTTTTTT.

This clone was counted once. The chain uses TRBV7-3 and TRBJ2-5; 8 nucleotides align to TRBD2. The CDR3 runs to 15 residues. The germline CDR1 and CDR2 sequences are SGHTA and FQGTGA. Trimming took 1 base from V and 5 from J; bases not matched to a gene: 6. This CDR3 is CASSLNSGGGETQYF. In DNA form, the CDR3 reads TGTGCCAGCAGCTTAAATTCGGGAGGGGGTGAGACCCAGTACTTC.

The V call is TRBV12-3 or TRBV12-4, the J call TRBJ2-1, with D perhaps matching TRBD1 (5 bases). Trimming took 8 bases from V and 8 from J, leaving 16 bases between them. The CDR3 extends over 13 amino acids. Here the CDR3 reads CASCRQRGDEQFF. Here the CDR3 DNA reads TGTGCCAGCTGCCGTCAAAGGGGTGATGAGCAGTTCTTC.

This clone was detected once. J is TRBJ2-6 and V is TRBV3-1 (or the pseudogene TRBV3-2); 10 nucleotides align to TRBD1. Germline V gene sequence: CDR1 LGHDT, CDR2 YNNKEL (reference sequence). V dropped 5 bases and J dropped 0; count of bases not matched to a gene: 4. This CDR3 region has 17 residues. CDR3 DNA: TGTGCCAGCAGCTACCGGGACAGGGGCTCTGGGGCCAACGTCCTGACTTTC. It yields the protein CASSYRDRGSGANVLTF.

The chain links TRBV5-4 to TRBJ1-1, with 9 bases lining up with TRBD1. The CDR3 runs to 14 residues. The trim removed 4 bases at V and 4 bases at J, leaving 5 bases unmatched. CDR1 is SGHNT, CDR2 YYREEE, per germline (reference sequence). CDR3 protein: CASSMTGGGTEAFF. The CDR3 region has the DNA TGTGCCAGCAGCATGACAGGGGGTGGCACTGAAGCTTTCTTT.

The DNA for the CDR3 is TGCGCCAGCAGCGGAGCTAGCGGGATGGGTGAGCAGTTCTTC. Translating it yields CASSGASGMGEQFF. The chain joins TRBV4-1 to TRBJ2-1; 9 positions match TRBD2. Germline V gives CDR1 MGHRA, CDR2 YSYEKL. The J segment lost 9 bases and the V segment lost 5 bases, leaving 8 bases of the junction unmatched. CDR3 size: 14 residues.

The rearrangement joins TRBV2 to TRBJ2-1, with 8 positions matching TRBD2. CDR3 length: 14 residues. Per germline, CDR1 SNHLY and CDR2 FYNNEI. The J segment lost 5 bases and the V segment lost 8 bases, leaving 8 bases of the junction unmatched. Written as DNA, the CDR3 is TGTGCCAGCGGCTGGGCGGGGGGCGACAATGAGCAGTTCTTC. As protein: CASGWAGGDNEQFF. Combining the CDR3 with reference TRBV2 and TRBJ2-1 gives the whole variable domain EPEVTQTPSHQVTQMGQEVILRCVPISNHLYFYWYRQILGQKVEFLVSFYNNEISEKSEIFDDQFSVERPDGSNFTLKIRSTKLEDSAMYFCASGWAGGDNEQFFGPGTRLTVL.

The chain carries TRBV28 and TRBJ2-7; 8 bases agree with TRBD1. CDR3 length: 15 amino acids. Germline V gene lookup returns CDR1 MDHEN and CDR2 SYDVKM. Losses at the gene ends were 5 bases for V and 1 base for J; bases not matched to a gene: 7. The CDR3 sequence: CASSPTGALSYEQYF. CDR3 nucleotides: TGTGCCAGCAGTCCGACAGGGGCGCTTTCCTACGAGCAGTACTTC.

The chain uses TRBV7-8 and TRBJ2-6, with D tentatively TRBD1 (6 bases). Trimming stripped 1 base from V and 2 bases from J, with 12 bases between. This CDR3 has 17 residues. Germline lookup yields CDR1 SGHVS and CDR2 FQNEAQ. CDR3 coding DNA: TGTGCCAGCAGCTTAGTCCAGGGGCCCCCTGGGGCCAACGTCCTGACTTTC. This codes for CASSLVQGPPGANVLTF.

This chain uses TRBV27 with TRBJ2-2; 7 positions agree with TRBD2. Trimming removed 6 bases from V and 7 bases from J; junction bases left unmatched: 11. This CDR3 has 15 amino acids. Germline CDR1 and CDR2: MNHEY and SMNVEV (reference sequence). This CDR3 reads CASSGPREIGGELFF. CDR3 sequence (DNA): TGTGCCAGCAGCGGTCCGCGGGAGATTGGCGGGGAGCTGTTTTTT.

The rearrangement links TRBV5-1 to TRBJ1-2; 8 positions match TRBD1. With 2 bases clipped from V and 5 bases from J, the junction kept 5 bases outside the gene matches. Germline-derived CDR1 and CDR2 are SGHRS and YFSETQ. CDR3 length: 14 residues. The CDR3 bases are TGCGCCAGCAGCTTTACAGGGGGTAATTATGGCTACACCTTC. This gives the protein CASSFTGGNYGYTF.

In its sample, this clone was seen once. The chain uses TRBV24-1 and TRBJ2-3; 8 nucleotides align to TRBD2. Germline CDR1 is KGHDR and CDR2 is SFDVKD. V shed 4 bases, J shed 2 bases, and the junction held 4 bases outside the gene matches. The CDR3 runs 15 residues. Here the CDR3 reads CATSDAGGVTDTQYF. CDR3 nucleotide sequence: TGTGCCACCAGTGACGCGGGAGGAGTCACAGATACGCAGTATTTT.